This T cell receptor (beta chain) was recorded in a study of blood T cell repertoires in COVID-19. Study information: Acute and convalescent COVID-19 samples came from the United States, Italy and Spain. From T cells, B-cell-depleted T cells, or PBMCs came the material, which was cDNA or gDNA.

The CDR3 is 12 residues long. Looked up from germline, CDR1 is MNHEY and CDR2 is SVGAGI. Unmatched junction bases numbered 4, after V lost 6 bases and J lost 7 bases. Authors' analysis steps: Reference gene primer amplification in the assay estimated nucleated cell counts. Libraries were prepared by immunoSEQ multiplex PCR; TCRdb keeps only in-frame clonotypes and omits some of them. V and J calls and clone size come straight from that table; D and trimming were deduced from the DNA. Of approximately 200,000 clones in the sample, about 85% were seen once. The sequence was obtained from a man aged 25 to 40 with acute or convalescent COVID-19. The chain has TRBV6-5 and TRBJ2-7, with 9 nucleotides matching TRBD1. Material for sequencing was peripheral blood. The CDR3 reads CASRLGQGEQYF. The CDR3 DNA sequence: TGTGCCAGCAGGTTGGGACAGGGAGAGCAGTACTTC.